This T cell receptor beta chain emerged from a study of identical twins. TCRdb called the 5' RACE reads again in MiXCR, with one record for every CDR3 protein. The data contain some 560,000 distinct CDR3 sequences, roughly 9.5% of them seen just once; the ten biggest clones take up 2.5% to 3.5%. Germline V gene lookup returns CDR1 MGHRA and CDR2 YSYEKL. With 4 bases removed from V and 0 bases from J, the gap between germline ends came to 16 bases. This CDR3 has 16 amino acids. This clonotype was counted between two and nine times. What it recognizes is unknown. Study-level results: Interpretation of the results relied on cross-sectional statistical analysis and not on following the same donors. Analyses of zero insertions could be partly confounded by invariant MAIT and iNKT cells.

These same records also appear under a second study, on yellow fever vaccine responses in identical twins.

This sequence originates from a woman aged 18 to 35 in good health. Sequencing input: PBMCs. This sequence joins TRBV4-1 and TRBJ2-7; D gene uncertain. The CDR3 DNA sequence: TGCGCCAGCAGCCCCTTGGTTGGCGCCTACTCCTACGAGCAGTACTTC. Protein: CASSPLVGAYSYEQYF.